This T cell receptor beta chain was sequenced during a study of cytomegalovirus exposure and HLA in healthy donors. The study's findings and limits: HLA alleles were associated with 16,000 or so TCR beta sequences in a later analysis at 0.05 false discovery rate. Later on, analysis showed that most CMV-associated TCR beta chains appeared to be HLA-restricted. The study found most TCR sequences rare, yet found some public TCRs in many donors. Using the classifier, cytomegalovirus status was reportedly diagnosed with high specificity and sensitivity.

Comment on this clone: What it binds is unknown. Other DNA sequences from this sample encode an identical CDR3 as well.

CDR3 length: 14 amino acids. Germline V CDR1 and CDR2: SEHNR, FQNEAQ (reference sequence). Trimming shortened V by 1 base and J by 5 bases, and 11 bases separated the two germline ends. This PCR relied on a set of 60 Vbeta primers and 13 Jbeta primers. Assay: immunoSEQ multiplex PCR; the TCRdb copy retains only in-frame clones and omits some. The table has about 140,000 clones, around 70% seen once. This TCR was sampled from a middle-aged man in good health and CMV-seronegative. The chain is built from TRBV7-9 and TRBJ1-2; the D is unclear. Material for sequencing was PBMCs. The CDR3 DNA is TGTGCCAGCAGCTTAGGGGGAGTAAATTATGGCTACACCTTC. It is translated as CASSLGGVNYGYTF.